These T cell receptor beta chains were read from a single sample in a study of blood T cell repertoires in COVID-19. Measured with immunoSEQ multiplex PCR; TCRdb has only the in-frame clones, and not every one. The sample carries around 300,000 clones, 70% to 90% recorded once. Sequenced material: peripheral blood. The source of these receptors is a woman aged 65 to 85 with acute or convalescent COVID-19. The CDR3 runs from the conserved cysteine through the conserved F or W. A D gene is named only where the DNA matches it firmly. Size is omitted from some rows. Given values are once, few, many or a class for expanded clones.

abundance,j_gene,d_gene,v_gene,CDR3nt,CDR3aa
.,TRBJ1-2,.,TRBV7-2,TGTGCCAGCAGCTTAGAAGTGGGGGGAATAGGCTACACCTTC,CASSLEVGGIGYTF
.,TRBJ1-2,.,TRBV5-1,TGCGCCAGCAGCCGACCGGGACAAAACTATGGCTACACCTTC,CASSRPGQNYGYTF
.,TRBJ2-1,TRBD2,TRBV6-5,TGTGCCAGCAGTCCCACTAGCGGCGGGGTCAATGAGCAGTTCTTC,CASSPTSGGVNEQFF
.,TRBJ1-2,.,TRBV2,TGTGCCAGCAACCTACAGGCCTATGGCTACACCTTC,CASNLQAYGYTF
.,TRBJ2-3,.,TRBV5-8,TGTGCCAGCAGCTTGGGAGTAGCCGATACGCAGTATTTT,CASSLGVADTQYF
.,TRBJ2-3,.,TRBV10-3,TGTGCCATCAGTGAGGCCCGAATCAGGGTGGGTACGCAGTATTTT,CAISEARIRVGTQYF
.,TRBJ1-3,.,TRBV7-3,TGTGCCAGCAGCTTACTTGGCGGAAACACCATATATTTT,CASSLLGGNTIYF
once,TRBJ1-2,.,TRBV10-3,TGTGCCATCAGTGACCGAAACCAGGGGCGCGGGAACTATGGCTACACCTTC,CAISDRNQGRGNYGYTF
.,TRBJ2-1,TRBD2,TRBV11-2,TGTGCCAGCAGCCTAGCGGGGGGGAATGAGCAGTTCTTC,CASSLAGGNEQFF
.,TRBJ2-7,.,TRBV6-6,TGTGCCAGCAGTTACATGCCTTGGGGGGTTGTATACGAGCAGTACTTC,CASSYMPWGVVYEQYF
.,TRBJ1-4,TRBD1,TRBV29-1,TGCAGCGTTGGCCCTCGACAGGGTGCAAAACTGTTTTTT,CSVGPRQGAKLFF
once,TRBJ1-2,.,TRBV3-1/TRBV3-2,TGTGCCAGCAGCCCTGGGACACGGACTTCCTATGGCTACACCTTC,CASSPGTRTSYGYTF
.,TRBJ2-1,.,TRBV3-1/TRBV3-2,TGTGCCAGCAGCGGCCCGGGAGATGAGCAGTTCTTC,CASSGPGDEQFF
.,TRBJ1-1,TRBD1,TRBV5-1,TGCGCCAGCAGCTTGGGGACAGGGCTAGTGAACACTGAAGCTTTCTTT,CASSLGTGLVNTEAFF